One and the same sample provided the 12 T cell receptor beta chains below, sequenced in a study of graft-versus-host responses after intestinal transplantation. Sequencing was performed with immunoSEQ multiplex PCR; in TCRdb, only in-frame clones are kept and a portion is missing. The sample has 99,000 or so clones, about 83% seen once. This specimen was PBMCs, taken 255 days after intestinal transplant. These receptors originate from a human patient who received an intestinal transplant, so some T cells may come from the graft donor.

V is TRBV30 and J is TRBJ2-5, with D possibly being TRBD1 (5 bases). Germline V gene data show CDR1 as GTSNPN and CDR2 as SVGIG (reference sequence). The CDR3 contains 11 residues. Trimming shortened V by 1 base and J by 8 bases, and 8 bases separated the two germline ends. CDR3 residues: CAWSGRGTQYF. As DNA, the CDR3 is TGTGCCTGGAGTGGAAGGGGAACCCAGTACTTC.

On this clone: Germline and junction disagree at one end, which may indicate a read error. V and J are TRBV6-5 and TRBJ2-5, with 12 bases aligning to TRBD2. Germline lookup yields CDR1 MNHEY and CDR2 SVGAGI. The CDR3 consists of 14 residues. CDR3 loop: CASSYSTSGGPLNF. The CDR3 DNA reads TGTGCCAGCAGTTACTCCACTAGCGGGGGGCCTCTGAACTTC.

The rearrangement uses TRBV27 and TRBJ2-5, with a tentative D call TRBD2 (6 bases). Trimming left V 2 bases short and J 4 bases short, with 11 bases between. The CDR3 extends over 14 amino acids. In germline, CDR1 is MNHEY, CDR2 SMNVEV (reference sequence). CDR3 nucleotide sequence: TGTGCCAGCAGTTTAGAGGGAGGAGGAGAGACCCAGTACTTC. This encodes CASSLEGGGETQYF.

This chain uses TRBV7-8 with TRBJ2-3; 9 bases line up with TRBD2. The V gene end was trimmed by 3 bases and the J gene end by 3 bases; junction bases not matched to a gene: 7. This CDR3 is 16 amino acids long. CDR1 and CDR2 (germline): SGHVS, FQNEAQ. The CDR3 DNA follows: TGTGCCAGCAGCTTTTTGGCGGGAGGGCTGACAGATACGCAGTATTTT. It is translated as CASSFLAGGLTDTQYF.

This chain connects TRBV21-1 to TRBJ1-6. TRBV21-1 is an annotated pseudogene. The CDR3 totals 17 residues. The DNA of the CDR3 is TGTGCCAGCAGCAAAGCAGGGGGGGACTCCTATAATTCACCCCTCCACTTT. Its translation is CASSKAGGDSYNSPLHF.

The chain employs TRBV27 and TRBJ2-3; D is uncertain. The CDR3 consists of 15 residues. The V gene's germline CDR1 is MNHEY and CDR2 SMNVEV (reference sequence). The V gene lost 0 bases and the J gene lost 7 bases, with 14 bases spanning the gap. CDR3 bases: TGTGCCAGCAGTTTATCGATCAGACCTGCCCATACGCAGTATTTT. As protein: CASSLSIRPAHTQYF.

This chain links TRBV27 with TRBJ2-2; 8 bases agree with TRBD1. The CDR3 totals 15 residues. CDR1 is MNHEY, CDR2 SMNVEV, per germline (reference sequence). V was pared by 2 bases and J by 5 bases, with 4 bases of the junction left unmatched. The CDR3: CASSLPNRGTGELFF. For the CDR3, the DNA is TGTGCCAGCAGTTTACCGAACAGGGGGACCGGGGAGCTGTTTTTT.

In DNA form, the CDR3 reads TGTGCCAGCAGTCAGGGACTAGCGGGGGGCCGGTTCAGGGAGCAGTTCTTC. This codes for CASSQGLAGGRFREQFF. V and J are TRBV7-2 and TRBJ2-1; 15 bases are shared with TRBD2. The junction had 13 bases not matched to a gene; V was cut back by 6 bases and J by 10 bases. The CDR3 sequence is 17 residues long. Germline V gene sequence: CDR1 SGHTA, CDR2 FQGNSA.

The chain joins TRBV6-5 to TRBJ1-1; D perhaps matches TRBD1 (6 bases). V was shortened by 5 bases and J by 0 bases, with 13 bases between the two germline ends. CDR3 length: 15 residues. In germline, CDR1 is MNHEY, CDR2 SVGAGI. The CDR3: CASSNRATMNTEAFF. The CDR3 nucleotides are TGTGCCAGCAGTAACAGGGCGACCATGAACACTGAAGCTTTCTTT.

The chain has TRBV11-2 and TRBJ2-3; maybe TRBD2 (6 bases). V lost 5 bases and J lost 5, with 17 bases in between. The length of the CDR3 is 15 residues. CDR1 is SGHAT, CDR2 FQNNGV, per germline. CDR3 nucleotide sequence: TGTGCCAGCAGCCTCATGATGGCCGGGGGAGATACGCAGTATTTT. Encoded protein: CASSLMMAGGDTQYF.

The chain links TRBV6-5 to TRBJ2-5; D is ambiguous. Trimming took 5 bases from V and 1 from J, leaving 11 bases between them. The CDR3 runs to 14 residues. Germline loops: CDR1 MNHEY, CDR2 SVGAGI. CDR3 in amino acids: CASSTRRPQETQYF. CDR3 nucleotide sequence: TGTGCCAGCAGTACGCGTCGGCCCCAAGAGACCCAGTACTTC.

The chain carries TRBV29-1 and TRBJ2-7; D might be TRBD1 (6 bases). Germline V lookup: CDR1 SQVTM, CDR2 ANQGSEA. Trimming shortened V by 5 bases and J by 7 bases, and 27 bases separated the two germline ends. The CDR3 has 16 amino acids. The CDR3 loop reads CSVMGARLRRFREQYF. CDR3 bases: TGCAGCGTTATGGGGGCCCGCCTTCGGAGGTTTCGGGAGCAGTACTTC.